This entry concerns a single T cell receptor (beta chain). Its antigen remains unidentified. No much larger clone exists at a distance of one base, and base qualities are not known. This specimen comes from a study of beta chain features in type 1 diabetes (dated by TCRdb to 2016 to 2019). At the level of the whole study: Mean age, gender distribution, total cell number and subset yield were not different between patients and healthy donors. A total of some 110 million sorted cells were examined across all samples, and the number of cells per subset was strongly correlated with RNA yield. The study compared the TCRB repertoires of sorted circulating CD4+ T cell subsets in recently diagnosed type 1 diabetes patients with those in matched healthy donors. Naive and central memory subsets were obtained from all 30 or so donors, but regulatory and stem cell-like memory subsets were isolated from only 8 patients and 8 healthy donors. The study at large found these results: In all four CD4+ subsets, TCRB CDR3 length was moderately but significantly shorter in type 1 diabetes patients. HLA sub-analyses involved small numbers of individuals, so any influence of HLA type on TCRB rearrangement remained unresolved. PCR might favor shorter templates, but patient and control samples were amplified and corrected together, so any skew would affect both groups equally. Naive, central memory and regulatory TCRB repertoires appeared to be more similar among patients than among healthy donors. Fewer insertions and more nucleotide deletions at VDJ recombination sites were observed in patients with type 1 diabetes, implying thymic rearrangement abnormalities. Because cDNA rather than genomic DNA was sequenced, highly expressing activated cells could have been over-represented, although no difference in activation and CD3 levels was found between groups.

From each donor, a single peripheral blood sample of 100 to 150 mL on average was drawn into heparinised tubes. A BD FACSAria II and a panel including CD45RO, CCR7, CD25, CD127, CD95 and CD27 were used to sort naive, central memory, regulatory and stem cell-like memory CD4+ T cells. A purity above 98% was achieved for all sorted populations. Right away, PBMCs were isolated by Lymphoprep density gradient centrifugation and were stained directly, with no culture step. So that batch effects would be minimized, each experiment stained and sorted samples in pairs, pairing one healthy donor with one patient. The entire isolated RNA was reverse transcribed using the High Capacity cDNA Reverse Transcription Kit, and thus expressed TCRB transcripts were sequenced. Deep immunoSEQ sequencing was applied to naive, central memory and regulatory T cell samples, giving an average of roughly 3.5 million total reads per sample. Sorted cells were lysed in RLT buffer, and RNA was extracted using DNase-treated RNeasy Micro or Mini kits according to cell number. To prevent cross-contamination, each cell subset was processed individually, whereas patient and healthy donor samples were processed jointly. The immunoSEQ multiplex PCR was used to amplify TCRB sequences from cDNA, yielding 87-bp fragments that span the CDR3 region. Amplicons were sequenced on the Illumina HiSeq platform. The study's processing was this. Synthetic template baselines were used to correct PCR bias computationally, reads within Hamming distance 2 were collapsed together, and singletons that could not be merged were discarded. By aligning reads against IMGT, V, D and J genes, CDR3 length, and insertions or deletions at six rearrangement sites were assigned. Within each subset, clonotype counts were normalized to sorted cell number, after which true diversity and Gini coefficients were computed with the tcR R package. Repertoire sharing was quantified using the overlap coefficient calculated on TCRB nucleotide sequences. In TCRdb, the immuneACCESS table is reduced to in-frame sequences with V and J assigned. These tables do not hold every clone; where another copy was compared, an unresolved V gene accounts for under half, and the others remain unexplained. V and J calls and clone size are copied from that table; D and trimming were computed from the DNA. Counted in this sample were 38,000 or so clones; about 64% of them appeared once. Over 2% of the sample goes to the ten largest clones.

V was cut back by 5 bases and J by 7 bases, leaving a gap of 20 bases between them. CDR3 length: 15 amino acids, cysteine to phenylalanine. The read is trimmed to its CDR3 DNA, 45 bases read in frame from base 1. Taken from the germline V gene (reference sequence), the CDR1 and CDR2 loops are MNHEY and SMNVEV. The sequence joins TRBV27 to TRBJ2-5, with the D gene call left open. The sequenced sample consisted of Tregs from blood. The meaning of the sample's cell subset or site label: regulatory CD4+ T cells. This clonotype originated in a woman in her 30s in good health. CDR3 loop: CASSQRWAGKGTQYF. The DNA sequence reads TGTGCCAGCAGTCAACGGTGGGCTGGTAAAGGGACCCAGTACTTC.